The sequence of this TCR beta chain was determined in a study of CD8 T cells in ankylosing spondylitis. General study findings and limits: Clones linked to the disease showed a CD8+ phenotype. They occurred at relatively low frequencies in peripheral blood. Typical of ankylosing spondylitis blood, it appeared, was a TCR beta motif of eight highly homologous variants.

TCRdb re-derived calls from the 5' RACE reads in MiXCR, one entry per CDR3 protein. The sample consists of under 150,000 distinct CDR3 sequences, 9.3% of them appearing once. This clonotype has ten or more counts. Its specificity is not known. The junction shows a germline mismatch at one end, possibly a read error. CDR3 length equals 18 residues. Germline CDR1 SGHRS, CDR2 YFSETQ. Sequences were obtained from blood, either unsorted or a sorted T cell fraction (not recorded which). This TCR was recovered from a male donor with ankylosing spondylitis or in good health (not recorded which). The chain has TRBV5-1 and TRBJ2-7, with 10 bases that match TRBD2. The CDR3 sequence is CASSLTTSGRALSSEQYF. Here the CDR3 DNA reads TGCGCCAGCAGCTTGACGACCAGCGGGAGGGCCTTATCCTCCGAGCAGTACTTC.